Listed here are 21 T cell receptor beta chains from one sample, sequenced in a study of shared clonotypes between healthy human individuals (TCRdb year 2020). Library construction relied on the immunoSEQ multiplex PCR assay. Entries here come from immuneACCESS through TCRdb and include only in-frame sequences with V and J called. Some clones fail to appear in such tables; in the studies checked, an unresolved V gene covers under half of the shortfall, and the cause of the remainder is unknown. Counted in this sample were some 2.4 million clones; approximately 93% of them appeared once. The top ten hold 0.36% of the sample. Sequencing used naive CD4+ T cells from PBMCs. The cell subset or site label, as the study defines it: CD45RA+ positively selected. These receptors originate from a man aged 18 to 29 in good health. Some clones in this sample may be carry-over from other donors' samples.

A remark on this clone: This same CDR3 is encoded by further DNA sequences in the sample. The chain joins TRBV5-1 to TRBJ2-5; D may be TRBD2 (6 bases). The CDR3 consists of 13 residues. V gave up 2 bases and J gave up 5 bases, with 10 bases separating them. CDR1 is SGHRS and CDR2 is YFSETQ in the germline V gene. CDR3 sequence reads: CASSLGGAETQYF. CDR3 DNA: TGCGCCAGCAGCTTAGGAGGGGCCGAGACCCAGTACTTC.

The chain has TRBV5-1 and TRBJ2-1; tentative D call: TRBD2 (5 bases). CDR3 size: 16 residues. Germline CDR1 is SGHRS and CDR2 is YFSETQ. V was clipped by 0 bases and J by 10 bases, with 20 bases between them. DNA of the CDR3: TGCGCCAGCAGCTTGGCCCTAAGCGGAGGCGGCTCCGAGCAGTTCTTC. Its protein product is CASSLALSGGGSEQFF.

The gene calls are TRBV2 and TRBJ2-2; 7 bases map to TRBD1. Trimming cost V 7 bases and J 1 base; bases outside gene matches: 9. Germline lookup yields CDR1 SNHLY and CDR2 FYNNEI. This CDR3 contains 16 residues. The CDR3 here is CASIPKTGENTGELFF. CDR3 coding DNA: TGTGCCAGCATTCCCAAAACAGGGGAGAACACCGGGGAGCTGTTTTTT.

The V and J genes are TRBV5-8 and TRBJ1-5; D not resolved. The germline V gene has CDR1 SGHTS and CDR2 YDEGEE. V lost 4 bases and J 4 bases, leaving 15 bases between the germline ends. This CDR3 contains 15 residues. The CDR3 DNA sequence: TGTGCCAGCAGCCGCCGGATAACGGGGAATCAGCCCCAGCATTTT. Amino acids: CASSRRITGNQPQHF.

The chain uses TRBV7-6 and TRBJ1-3; D gene ambiguous. CDR3 length: 14 amino acids. Germline CDR1 and CDR2: SGHVS and FNYEAQ. Trimming removed 3 bases at V and 0 bases at J, with 6 bases between. This chain's CDR3 is CASSFTDSGNTIYF. CDR3 nucleotide sequence: TGTGCCAGCAGCTTCACCGACTCTGGAAACACCATATATTTT.

The rearrangement links TRBV4-1 to TRBJ2-7; TRBD1 matches at 11 bases. Germline V gene sequence: CDR1 MGHRA, CDR2 YSYEKL. This CDR3 has 16 residues. With 0 bases clipped from V and 4 bases from J, the junction kept 5 bases outside the gene matches. CDR3 residues: CASSQDWGQGGYEQYF. CDR3 DNA: TGCGCCAGCAGCCAAGATTGGGGACAGGGGGGTTACGAGCAGTACTTC.

Turning to this clone: The same CDR3 arises from other DNA sequences in this sample as well. The V and J genes are TRBV7-2 and TRBJ2-5; 7 positions match TRBD2. Germline CDR1 is SGHTA and CDR2 is FQGNSA. The CDR3 has 16 residues. Trimming cost V 0 bases and J 1 base; bases outside gene matches: 5. The CDR3 DNA reads TGTGCCAGCAGCTTAGCGGGGACGGGGGGCCAAGAGACCCAGTACTTC. Protein sequence: CASSLAGTGGQETQYF.

CDR3 in amino acids: CASSPRSSTDTQYF. The CDR3 DNA follows: TGTGCCAGCAGCCCACGAAGTAGCACAGATACGCAGTATTTT. The rearrangement uses TRBV11-2 and TRBJ2-3, with unresolved D. The CDR3 consists of 14 residues. Trimming took 5 bases from V and 0 from J, leaving 9 bases between them. Germline V lookup: CDR1 SGHAT, CDR2 FQNNGV.

This rearrangement joins TRBV9 to TRBJ2-1; D might be TRBD2 (5 bases). V was shortened by 1 base and J by 9 bases, with 17 bases between the two germline ends. Germline CDR1 SGDLS, CDR2 YYNGEE. This CDR3 spans 15 amino acids. Here the CDR3 DNA reads TGTGCCAGCAGCGTATCCTCGACTACTTTTGGTGAGCAGTTCTTC. Residues: CASSVSSTTFGEQFF.

In the case of this clone: The same CDR3 is also encoded by other DNA sequences in this sample. The gene calls are TRBV2 and TRBJ1-1; D is undetermined. The germline CDR1 and CDR2 sequences are SNHLY and FYNNEI. This CDR3 is built from 13 residues. Trimming left V 4 bases short and J 1 base short, with 7 bases between. The CDR3 region has the DNA TGTGCCAGCAGTGGTCTCCGGAACACTGAAGCTTTCTTT. It yields the protein CASSGLRNTEAFF. Variable domain in full (rest from reference TRBV2 and TRBJ1-1): EPEVTQTPSHQVTQMGQEVILRCVPISNHLYFYWYRQILGQKVEFLVSFYNNEISEKSEIFDDQFSVERPDGSNFTLKIRSTKLEDSAMYFCASSGLRNTEAFFGQGTRLTVV.

The V and J genes are TRBV15 and TRBJ2-5, with TRBD1 matching 7 bases. CDR1 and CDR2 (germline): LNHNV, YYDKDF (reference sequence). Trimming cost V 0 bases and J 5 bases; bases outside gene matches: 12. There are 17 residues in the CDR3. As DNA, the CDR3 is TGTGCCACCAGCAGAGATGCCGGCCGACAGGGAAGGGAGACCCAGTACTTC. It is translated as CATSRDAGRQGRETQYF.

Note on this clone: The same CDR3 arises from other DNA sequences in this sample as well. V and J are TRBV5-1 and TRBJ2-1; 11 bases match TRBD2. Germline CDR1 reads SGHRS; CDR2 reads YFSETQ. The length of the CDR3 is 14 residues. J lost 5 bases, V lost 7 bases, and 5 bases had no gene match. CDR3 DNA sequence: TGCGCCAGCTCCAATAGCGGGAGGGACAATGAGCAGTTCTTC. Translated, it gives CASSNSGRDNEQFF.

The chain couples TRBV5-1 to TRBJ2-3; 14 bases are shared with TRBD2. This CDR3 contains 16 residues. V was clipped by 4 bases and J by 1 base; unmatched bases: 2. CDR1 and CDR2 from the germline V gene are SGHRS and YFSETQ. The DNA of the CDR3 is TGCGCCAGCAGCCCGACTAGCGGGAGGGGCACAGATACGCAGTATTTT. Translated, it gives CASSPTSGRGTDTQYF.

The CDR3 DNA sequence: TGTGCCAGCAGACCCCCCGGGGCCCCCTCCTACGAGCAGTACTTC. Its translation: CASRPPGAPSYEQYF. The chain couples TRBV6-5 to TRBJ2-7, with D perhaps assigned TRBD1 or TRBD2 (5 bases each). The CDR3 length is 15 residues. Looked up from germline, CDR1 is MNHEY and CDR2 is SVGAGI. Trimming cost V 6 bases and J 0 bases, with 15 bases left between them.

This chain connects TRBV30 to TRBJ2-7, with 10 bases identical to TRBD2. The CDR3 is 15 amino acids. V lost 0 bases, J lost 9 bases, and 11 bases stayed unmatched. Germline values: CDR1 GTSNPN, CDR2 SVGIG (reference sequence). The CDR3 spells CAWSVRSSGSNRQYF. DNA for the CDR3: TGTGCCTGGAGTGTACGTTCTAGCGGGAGTAATCGGCAGTACTTC.

The gene calls are TRBV7-7 and TRBJ2-5; D may match TRBD1 or TRBD2 (7 bases each). V lost 4 bases to trimming and J lost 5 bases, with 11 bases between them. In germline, CDR1 is SSHAT, CDR2 FNYEAQ (reference sequence). The CDR3 sequence is 13 residues long. CDR3 nucleotides: TGTGCCAGCAGCTCCCAGGGGGGGGAGACCCAGTACTTC. This sequence encodes CASSSQGGETQYF.

This clone occurred once. V gene TRBV6-7 combines with J gene TRBJ2-7; possible D gene TRBD2, 5 bases. TRBV6-7 is filed as an ORF, its function uncertain. The CDR3 length is 14 residues. The ends were cut back, 7 bases at V and 3 bases at J, with 16 bases in the middle. CDR3 sequence: CASTHLEGYYEQYF. Written as DNA, the CDR3 is TGTGCCAGCACCCACCTAGAGGGTTACTACGAGCAGTACTTC.

This clone was picked up one time. J is TRBJ2-1 and V is TRBV4-1; 10 bases map to TRBD2. CDR1 MGHRA and CDR2 YSYEKL come from the germline V gene. The V and J ends lost 3 bases and 6 bases, in that order; junction bases with no gene match: 8. The CDR3 length is 16 residues. CDR3: CASSQPTSGLSNEQFF. The CDR3 nucleotides read TGCGCCAGCAGCCAGCCGACTAGCGGGCTATCCAATGAGCAGTTCTTC.

The chain is built from TRBV5-1 and TRBJ2-5; perhaps TRBD1 as D (5 bases). Germline V gives CDR1 SGHRS, CDR2 YFSETQ. The CDR3 totals 15 residues. Deletions cut 3 bases from V and 3 bases from J, with 15 bases between. CDR3 sequence: CASSYEGVGEETQYF. CDR3 nucleotides: TGCGCCAGCAGCTACGAAGGGGTAGGGGAAGAGACCCAGTACTTC.

The count of this clone is one. The chain couples TRBV4-3 to TRBJ2-2, with TRBD2 matching over 11 bases. V lost 0 bases to trimming and J lost 6 bases; unmatched junction nucleotides: 6. Germline V gene data show CDR1 as LGHNA and CDR2 as YSLEER. This CDR3 region has 17 residues. The CDR3: CASSQDQLAGVPGELFF. The CDR3 DNA reads as TGCGCCAGCAGCCAAGATCAACTAGCGGGAGTGCCCGGGGAGCTGTTTTTT.

Points on this clone: Other nucleotide sequences in the sample specify the same CDR3. The chain is built from TRBV10-3 and TRBJ1-5; D gene ambiguous. The length of the CDR3 is 13 residues. Between the trimmed V and J ends, which lost 6 bases and 0 bases, there was a span of 6 bases. The germline V gene encodes CDR1 ENHRY and CDR2 SYGVKD. The CDR3 loop is CAISLNSNQPQHF. The CDR3, as DNA: TGTGCCATCAGCCTAAATAGCAATCAGCCCCAGCATTTT.